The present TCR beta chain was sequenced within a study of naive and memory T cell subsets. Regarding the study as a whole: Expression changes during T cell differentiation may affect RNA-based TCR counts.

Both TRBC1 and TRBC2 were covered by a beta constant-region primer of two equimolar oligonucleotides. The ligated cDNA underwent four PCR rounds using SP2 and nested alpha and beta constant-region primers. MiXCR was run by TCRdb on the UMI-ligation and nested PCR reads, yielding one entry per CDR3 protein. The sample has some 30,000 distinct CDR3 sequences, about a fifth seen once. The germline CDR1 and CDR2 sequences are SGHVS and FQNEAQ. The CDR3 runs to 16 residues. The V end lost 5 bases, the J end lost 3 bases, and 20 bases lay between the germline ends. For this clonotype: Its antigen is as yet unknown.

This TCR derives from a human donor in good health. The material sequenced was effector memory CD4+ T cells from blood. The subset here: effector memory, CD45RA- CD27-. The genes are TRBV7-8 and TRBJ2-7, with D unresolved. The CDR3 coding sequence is TGTGCCAGCAGCCCGAAGACTGGTGCCCCGAACTACGAGCAGTACTTC. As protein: CASSPKTGAPNYEQYF.